The 23 T cell receptor beta chains below were found in one sample sequenced in a study of T cells in narcolepsy (dated by TCRdb to 2016 to 2019). Library preparation employed the immunoSEQ multiplex PCR assay. Sourced from immuneACCESS, this table was stored by TCRdb with only in-frame sequences that have V and J called. A share of the clones is absent; for the studies checked, an unresolved V gene accounts for under half, and the remainder has no known explanation. A total of 8,000 to 8,500 clones appear in this sample, 61% of them only once. The ten largest clones represent 20% to 25% of the sample. The sequenced sample was CD45RA- memory CD8+ T cells from PBMCs. Reading the label with the study, this specimen's cell subset or site is: memory T cells sorted ex vivo from peripheral blood. The receptors here all came from a human donor with narcolepsy.

The V call is TRBV9, the J call TRBJ2-2; D ambiguous. The CDR3 totals 13 residues. Trimming pared 7 bases from V and 1 base from J, leaving 8 bases between. Germline-derived CDR1 and CDR2 are SGDLS and YYNGEE. Here the CDR3 DNA reads TGTGCCAGCCGACTGGGGAACACCGGGGAGCTGTTTTTT. Translated: CASRLGNTGELFF.

The chain has TRBV4-2 and TRBJ2-7, with 16 bases lining up with TRBD2. Germline CDR1 LGHNA, CDR2 YNFKEQ. J gave up 1 base and V 3 bases, and 0 bases lay outside the gene matches. The CDR3 sequence is 16 residues long. In DNA form, the CDR3 reads TGTGCCAGCAGCCAGGGACTAGCGGGGGGGTCCTACGAGCAGTACTTC. It is translated as CASSQGLAGGSYEQYF.

The chain carries TRBV9 and TRBJ2-6, with no clear D. CDR1 is SGDLS, CDR2 YYNGEE, per germline. V lost 0 bases and J lost 2, with 12 bases in between. The CDR3 loop spans 17 amino acids. CDR3 nucleotides: TGTGCCAGCAGCGTAGCTACGGACGACCCTGGGGCCAACGTCCTGACTTTC. It translates to CASSVATDDPGANVLTF.

This clone has a handful of counts. This chain uses TRBV15 with TRBJ2-7; no firm D call. The CDR3 runs 12 residues. V lost 3 bases and J lost 6, with 9 bases in between. Per the germline V gene, CDR1 is LNHNV and CDR2 is YYDKDF (reference sequence). The CDR3 nucleotides are TGTGCCACCAGCAGGGAAAACTCCGAGCAGTACTTC. It codes for CATSRENSEQYF. Full variable domain (missing parts from reference TRBV15 and TRBJ2-7): DAMVIQNPRYQVTQFGKPVTLSCSQTLNHNVMYWYQQKSSQAPKLLFHYYDKDFNNEADTPDNFQSRRPNTSFCFLDIRSPGLGDTAMYLCATSRENSEQYFGPGTRLTVT.

This chain uses TRBV5-1 with TRBJ2-7, with 8 bases matching TRBD1. V was clipped by 0 bases and J by 0 bases; unmatched bases: 8. Looked up from germline, CDR1 is SGHRS and CDR2 is YFSETQ. This CDR3 region has 17 residues. The CDR3 nucleotides read TGCGCCAGCAGCTTGGCCGGGACAGGAGCGGGCTCCTACGAGCAGTACTTC. It yields the protein CASSLAGTGAGSYEQYF.

This clone has a handful of counts. The chain links TRBV7-9 to TRBJ1-2; D not certain. Germline CDR1 and CDR2: SEHNR and FQNEAQ (reference sequence). CDR3 length: 15 amino acids. V was cut by 0 bases and J by 4 bases, with 12 bases left in between. The CDR3 bases are TGTGCCAGCAGCTTAGCCACTACAGACCTCTATGGCTACACCTTC. Translating gives CASSLATTDLYGYTF.

About this clone itself: Other DNA sequences in this specimen translate into the identical CDR3. J is TRBJ2-5 and V is TRBV10-3, with 7 bases identical to TRBD1. Germline V gene lookup returns CDR1 ENHRY and CDR2 SYGVKD. This CDR3 has 14 amino acids. Trimming removed 7 bases from V and 2 bases from J; junction bases left unmatched: 7. The CDR3 loop is CAINLQGSQETQYF. In nucleotides, the CDR3 is TGTGCCATCAACCTACAGGGGTCACAAGAGACCCAGTACTTC.

CDR3 protein: CASSFSEGTGWTEAFF. In nucleotides, the CDR3 is TGTGCCAGCAGCTTTTCGGAGGGAACCGGATGGACTGAAGCTTTCTTT. This chain connects TRBV11-3 to TRBJ1-1; D is unresolved. The CDR3 runs 16 residues. The ends were cut back, 3 bases at V and 5 bases at J, with 19 bases in the middle. Germline CDR1 reads SGHNT; CDR2 reads YENEEA.

CDR3 residues: CASSLDQGEKRGTRNEKLFF. Written as DNA, the CDR3 is TGCGCCAGCAGCTTGGACCAAGGGGAAAAAAGGGGGACACGAAATGAAAAACTGTTTTTT. V and J are TRBV5-1 and TRBJ1-4; D is possibly TRBD1 (6 bases). CDR3 length equals 20 residues. V lost 0 bases, J lost 5 bases, and 26 bases lay in between. Germline V CDR1 and CDR2: SGHRS, YFSETQ.

In the case of this clone: Its ends do not fully match the called genes, so a read error is possible. In the same sample, other DNA sequences code for this CDR3. The gene calls are TRBV7-2 and TRBJ2-7; 10 bases align to TRBD1. The CDR3 is 17 amino acids. From germline, CDR1 is SGHTA and CDR2 FQGNSA. Written as DNA, the CDR3 is TGCGCCAGCAGCCAAGATCTGGGGACAGGGGTAGTCTACGAGCAGTACTTC. It yields the protein CASSQDLGTGVVYEQYF.

This chain joins TRBV4-3 and TRBJ1-6, with D perhaps TRBD1 (5 bases). The CDR3 spans 15 residues. CDR1 LGHNA and CDR2 YSLEER come from the germline V gene. Trimming took 4 bases from V and 7 from J, leaving 14 bases between them. CDR3 region: CASSLGTGRNSPLHF. The DNA of the CDR3 is TGCGCCAGCAGCCTGGGTACAGGTAGAAATTCACCCCTCCACTTT.

The chain joins TRBV6-1 to TRBJ2-7; 7 positions match TRBD1. J lost 5 bases, V lost 6 bases, and 7 bases had no gene match. Germline assignment: CDR1 MNHNS and CDR2 SASEGT. The CDR3 sequence is 13 residues long. The CDR3 reads CASRRGLTDEQYF. In DNA form, the CDR3 reads TGTGCCAGCAGGAGGGGGCTTACTGACGAGCAGTACTTC.

The chain employs TRBV7-2 and TRBJ2-5; TRBD2 matches at 10 bases. CDR3 length: 17 amino acids. V trimming: 3 bases; J trimming: 3 bases; junction bases outside the gene matches: 10. Germline lookup yields CDR1 SGHTA and CDR2 FQGNSA. The CDR3 region is CASSLDGLAVFKETQYF. CDR3 in DNA: TGTGCCAGCAGCTTGGATGGACTAGCGGTGTTCAAAGAGACCCAGTACTTC.

The CDR3 DNA reads as TGTGCCAGCAGCCCTAGTACCCCAGAAGCTTTCTTT. Translation gives CASSPSTPEAFF. This chain links TRBV7-9 with TRBJ1-1; D unclear. Trimming took 5 bases from V and 8 from J, leaving 12 bases between them. The CDR3 extends over 12 amino acids. CDR1 SEHNR and CDR2 FQNEAQ come from the germline V gene (reference sequence).

The CDR3 loop is CAWSADIEAFF. The CDR3 DNA follows: TGTGCCTGGAGCGCCGACATTGAAGCTTTCTTT. The chain employs TRBV30 and TRBJ1-1; the D is unclear. Germline assignment: CDR1 GTSNPN and CDR2 SVGIG (reference sequence). The CDR3 is made up of 11 amino acids. The ends were cut back, 3 bases at V and 7 bases at J, with 9 bases in the middle.

V gene TRBV2 combines with J gene TRBJ1-4; tentative D call: TRBD1 (6 bases). The CDR3 runs to 16 residues. Germline V gives CDR1 SNHLY, CDR2 FYNNEI. The ends were cut back, 3 bases at V and 0 bases at J, with 11 bases in the middle. The CDR3 sequence: CASSEREGATNEKLFF. The CDR3 DNA is TGTGCCAGCAGTGAGCGTGAGGGGGCAACTAATGAAAAACTGTTTTTT.

V is TRBV6-4 and J is TRBJ2-3; D unclear. The CDR3 totals 13 residues. The germline V gene has CDR1 MRHNA and CDR2 SNTAGT. Trimming removed 0 bases from V and 2 bases from J, with 3 bases in between. CDR3 region: CASSDSATDTQYF. DNA of the CDR3: TGTGCCAGCAGTGACTCGGCCACAGATACGCAGTATTTT.

This clone was observed a handful of times. The chain couples TRBV4-2 to TRBJ1-3, with 7 bases matching TRBD1. J was trimmed by 4 bases and V by 2 bases; bases with no gene match: 8. Germline V gene lookup returns CDR1 LGHNA and CDR2 YNFKEQ. The CDR3 length is 16 residues. The CDR3 loop reads CASSQQTGPRGNTIYF. The CDR3 DNA is TGTGCCAGCAGCCAACAGACAGGGCCGAGAGGAAACACCATATATTTT.

This chain links TRBV29-1 with TRBJ1-2, with 8 positions matching TRBD1. The germline V gene encodes CDR1 SQVTM and CDR2 ANQGSEA. This CDR3 is 14 amino acids long. The V segment lost 3 bases and the J segment 2 bases; nucleotides outside the gene matches: 5. This chain's CDR3 is CSVDDQGANYGYTF. DNA of the CDR3: TGCAGCGTTGACGATCAGGGGGCAAACTATGGCTACACCTTC.

J is TRBJ1-5 and V is TRBV6-1, with 8 bases matching TRBD1. CDR1 is MNHNS and CDR2 is SASEGT in the germline V gene. The length of the CDR3 is 16 residues. Trimming cost V 2 bases and J 6 bases; bases outside gene matches: 9. CDR3 nucleotide sequence: TGTGCCAGCAGTGAATTGGAGGCAGGGGGCGTTCAGCCCCAGCATTTT. It translates to CASSELEAGGVQPQHF.

The chain has TRBV27 and TRBJ2-3, with 11 bases identical to TRBD2. With 0 bases clipped from V and 0 bases from J, the junction kept 8 bases outside the gene matches. CDR3 length: 19 residues. The germline V gene encodes CDR1 MNHEY and CDR2 SMNVEV (reference sequence). The CDR3 DNA follows: TGTGCCAGCAGTTTATCCGGGACTAGCGGCGCCTCTAGCACAGATACGCAGTATTTT. Protein sequence: CASSLSGTSGASSTDTQYF.

This clone counts as medium-sized. The rearrangement joins TRBV2 to TRBJ1-5, with 8 bases that match TRBD1. J lost 8 bases, V lost 6 bases, and 6 bases had no gene match. The CDR3 covers 13 residues. Germline CDR1 SNHLY, CDR2 FYNNEI. The CDR3 DNA reads as TGTGCCAGCAGGAGGACAGGGAGGGAGCCCCAGCATTTT. Translated, it gives CASRRTGREPQHF.

In its sample, this clone was seen once. A much larger clone sits a single nucleotide away, making a read error possible. This chain connects TRBV4-3 to TRBJ2-5; a weak D match, TRBD2 (6 bases). Trimming shortened V by 0 bases and J by 11 bases, and 22 bases separated the two germline ends. The CDR3 is 16 residues long. The germline V gene has CDR1 LGHNA and CDR2 YSLEER. Here the CDR3 reads CASSQDRGLLSYGQYF. The CDR3 nucleotides are TGCGCCAGCAGCCAAGATAGGGGACTCCTCTCCTACGGGCAGTACTTC.